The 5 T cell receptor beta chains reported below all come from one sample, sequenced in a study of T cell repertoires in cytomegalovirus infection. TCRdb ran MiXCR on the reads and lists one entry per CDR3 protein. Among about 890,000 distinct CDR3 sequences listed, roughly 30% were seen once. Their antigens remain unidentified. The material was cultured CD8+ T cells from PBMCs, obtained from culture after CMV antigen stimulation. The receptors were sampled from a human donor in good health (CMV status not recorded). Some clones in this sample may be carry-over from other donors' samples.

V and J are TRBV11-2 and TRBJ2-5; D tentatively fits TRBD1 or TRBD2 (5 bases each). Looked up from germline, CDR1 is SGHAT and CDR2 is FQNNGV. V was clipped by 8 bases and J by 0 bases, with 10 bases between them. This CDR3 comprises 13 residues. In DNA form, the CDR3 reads TGTGCCAGCCGGGGACCCCACCAAGAGACCCAGTACTTC. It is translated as CASRGPHQETQYF.

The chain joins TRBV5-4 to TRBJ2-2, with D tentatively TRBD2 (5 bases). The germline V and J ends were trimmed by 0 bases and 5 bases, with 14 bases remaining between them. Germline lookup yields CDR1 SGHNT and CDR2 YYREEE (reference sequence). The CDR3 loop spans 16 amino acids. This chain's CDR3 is CASSLASGEWTGELFF. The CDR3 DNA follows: TGTGCCAGCAGCTTGGCCTCCGGGGAATGGACCGGGGAGCTGTTTTTT.

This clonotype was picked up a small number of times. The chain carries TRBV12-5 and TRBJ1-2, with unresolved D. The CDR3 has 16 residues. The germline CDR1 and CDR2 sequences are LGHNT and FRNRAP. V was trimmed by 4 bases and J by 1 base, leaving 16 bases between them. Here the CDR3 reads CASGSTDRFYNYGYTF. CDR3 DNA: TGTGCTAGTGGTTCTACGGACCGATTTTATAACTATGGCTACACCTTC.

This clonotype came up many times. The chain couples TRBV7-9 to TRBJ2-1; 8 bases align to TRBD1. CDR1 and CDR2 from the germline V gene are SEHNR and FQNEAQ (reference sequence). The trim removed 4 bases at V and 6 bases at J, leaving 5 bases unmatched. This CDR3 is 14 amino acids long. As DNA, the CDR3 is TGTGCCAGCAGCTCCGGACAGGGAGCCAATGAGCAGTTCTTC. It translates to CASSSGQGANEQFF.

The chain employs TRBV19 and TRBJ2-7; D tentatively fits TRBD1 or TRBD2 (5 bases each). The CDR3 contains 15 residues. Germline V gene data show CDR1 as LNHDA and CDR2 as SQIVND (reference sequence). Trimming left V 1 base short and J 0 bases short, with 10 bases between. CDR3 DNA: TGTGCCAGTAGTATAGGGTTTGGGACCTCCTACGAGCAGTACTTC. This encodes CASSIGFGTSYEQYF.